These 18 T cell receptor beta chains originate from one sample sequenced in a study of regulatory T cells in long-lasting Graves disease. Time point reported: newly diagnosed GD, antithyroid drugs for less than 3 months. PBMC-extracted RNA yielded the TCR library. With iRepertoire HTBI primers and Arm-PCR of CDR3 regions, TCR beta libraries were built. TCRdb itself ran the multiplex PCR reads through MiXCR, one entry per CDR3 protein. The sample shows a few hundred thousand distinct CDR3 sequences, around 18% of them seen only once. These data were also reused for a study on T cells in Graves' hyperthyroidism and ophthalmopathy.

Sequencing was performed on peripheral blood mononuclear cells (PBMCs), taken at new diagnosis, from a patient treated with antithyroid drugs. These receptors all come from a woman aged 25-40 years with Graves disease.

This clonotype was seen ten or more times. The chain links TRBV12-3 or TRBV12-4 to TRBJ1-5, with a weak D call TRBD1 (6 bases). The V gene lost 6 bases and the J gene lost 5 bases, with 11 bases spanning the gap. The CDR3 contains 13 residues. Here the CDR3 reads CASRDSLDQPQHF. DNA for the CDR3: TGTGCCAGCAGGGACAGTTTGGATCAGCCCCAGCATTTT.

This clonotype came up many times. The CDR3 nucleotides read TGTGCCAGAAGAATGAGCGGGAGCTCCTACAATGAGCAGTTCTTC. Encoded protein: CARRMSGSSYNEQFF. V and J are TRBV6-1 and TRBJ2-1; 8 bases line up with TRBD2. Germline V CDR1 and CDR2: MNHNS, SASEGT. V dropped 9 bases and J dropped 0; count of bases not matched to a gene: 7. This CDR3 comprises 15 residues.

This clonotype showed up many times. V gene TRBV7-9 combines with J gene TRBJ2-2; no clear D gene. V lost 11 bases, J lost 5 bases, and 15 bases lay in between. The CDR3 contains 13 residues. The germline V gene encodes CDR1 SEHNR and CDR2 FQNEAQ (reference sequence). The CDR3 coding sequence is TGTGCCCTAAGGATTTCCGGGACCGGGGAGCTGTTTTTT. Encoded protein: CALRISGTGELFF.

This clonotype occurred many times. The J gene is TRBJ1-1, the V gene TRBV6-5, with unresolved D. V gave up 4 bases and J gave up 2 bases, with 11 bases separating them. CDR3 length: 14 amino acids. Germline CDR1 MNHEY, CDR2 SVGAGI. CDR3 DNA sequence: TGTGCCAGCAGTTCAACTCCTTCCAACACTGAAGCTTTCTTT. Its translation is CASSSTPSNTEAFF.

The table lists this clonotype with many counts. V and J are TRBV10-3 and TRBJ2-3; 9 nucleotides line up with TRBD2. CDR3 length: 12 residues. Germline-derived CDR1 and CDR2 are ENHRY and SYGVKD. The junction had 3 bases not matched to a gene; V was cut back by 11 bases and J by 3 bases. CDR3 coding DNA: TGTGCCGTTAGCGGGGGAACAGATACGCAGTATTTT. Translation: CAVSGGTDTQYF.

This clonotype was counted once. The missing conserved phenylalanine or tryptophan at the end of this CDR3 makes a read error likely. The V and J genes are TRBV4-1 and TRBJ2-3; no reliable D call. Germline CDR1 MGHRA, CDR2 YSYEKL. The CDR3 runs to 12 residues. V was shortened by 1 base and J by 4 bases, with 3 bases between the two germline ends. CDR3 sequence reads: CASSQAPDTQYV. In DNA, the CDR3 is TGCGCCAGCAGCCAAGCCCCAGATACGCAGTATGTT.

In this sample, this clonotype turned up many times. As DNA, the CDR3 is TGTGCCAGCAGCGAACAGGTCTCTGGAAACACCATATATTTT. Amino acids: CASSEQVSGNTIYF. V usage is TRBV9 and J usage is TRBJ1-3; D is possibly TRBD1 (5 bases). This CDR3 spans 14 amino acids. Trimming stripped 3 bases from V and 0 bases from J, with 7 bases between. Looked up from germline, CDR1 is SGDLS and CDR2 is YYNGEE.

This chain links TRBV4-1 with TRBJ1-2; D remains ambiguous. V was shortened by 2 bases and J by 4 bases, with 8 bases between the two germline ends. The length of the CDR3 is 13 residues. Germline CDR1 reads MGHRA; CDR2 reads YSYEKL. The CDR3 here is CASSQLGIYGYTF. The CDR3 DNA sequence: TGCGCCAGCAGCCAACTTGGGATCTATGGCTACACCTTC.

The chain uses TRBV6-1 and TRBJ2-2; D not certain. V was trimmed by 4 bases and J by 0 bases, leaving 6 bases between them. Germline V gene data show CDR1 as MNHNS and CDR2 as SASEGT. The CDR3 spans 14 residues. The CDR3 coding sequence is TGTGCCAGCAGTGTGAGGCCGAACACCGGGGAGCTGTTTTTT. Translated: CASSVRPNTGELFF.

This clonotype was seen repeatedly, ten times or more. The gene calls are TRBV27 and TRBJ1-4; 8 bases map to TRBD1. CDR1 and CDR2 from the germline V gene are MNHEY and SMNVEV (reference sequence). Trimming cost V 3 bases and J 6 bases; bases outside gene matches: 9. The CDR3 runs to 16 residues. The DNA for the CDR3 is TGTGCCAGCAGTTTCGTCAGGGGGCGAGGGGATGAAAAACTGTTTTTT. Translation: CASSFVRGRGDEKLFF.

This clonotype was counted many times. This CDR3 is CSAPRGDRVNTEAFF. The CDR3 nucleotides read TGCAGTGCCCCGAGGGGAGACAGGGTAAACACTGAAGCTTTCTTT. The chain couples TRBV20-1 to TRBJ1-1; 7 nucleotides agree with TRBD1. Germline CDR1 is DFQATT and CDR2 is SNEGSKA (reference sequence). The CDR3 spans 15 residues. J lost 2 bases, V lost 6 bases, and 12 bases had no gene match.

This clonotype was counted ten times or more. This chain uses TRBV7-9 with TRBJ2-3; no clear D. Trimming stripped 5 bases from V and 4 bases from J, with 7 bases between. The CDR3 is made up of 12 amino acids. CDR1 is SEHNR and CDR2 is FQNEAQ in the germline V gene (reference sequence). CDR3 region: CASSDTPDTQYF. The CDR3, as DNA: TGTGCCAGCAGCGATACTCCAGATACGCAGTATTTT.

This clonotype showed up many times. A junction end diverges from the germline sequence, so it may reflect a read error. The V call is TRBV7-9, the J call TRBJ1-5, with TRBD1 as a possible D gene (5 bases). CDR1 and CDR2 from the germline V gene are SEHNR and FQNEAQ (reference sequence). The CDR3 is 15 residues long. CDR3 sequence: CASSLATGPYQPQHF. CDR3 in DNA: TGTGCCAGCAGCCTAGCTACGGGACCTTATCAGCCCCAGCATTTT.

This clonotype was seen repeatedly, ten times or more. CDR3 region: CATNDGGGDHVHNEQFF. The CDR3 DNA follows: TGTGCCACCAACGACGGGGGGGGGGATCATGTCCATAATGAGCAGTTCTTC. This chain connects TRBV3-1 to TRBJ2-1; TRBD2 aligns across 8 bases. CDR1 is LGHDT, CDR2 YNNKEL, per germline (reference sequence). V trimming: 10 bases; J trimming: 7 bases; junction bases outside the gene matches: 21. The CDR3 extends over 17 amino acids.

On this clonotype: This may come from a read error, since a much larger clone is one base off. The rearrangement uses TRBV5-1 and TRBJ2-1; tentatively, D is TRBD1 or TRBD2 (6 bases each). CDR3 length: 15 residues. Germline V gene sequence: CDR1 SGHRS, CDR2 YFSETQ. CDR3 amino acids: CASSWEDSRGETRYF. CDR3 in DNA: TGCGCCAGCAGCTGGGAGGACTCGAGGGGGGAGACCCGGTACTTC. The variable domain in full, completed from reference TRBV5-1 and TRBJ2-1, reads KAGVTQTPRYLIKTRGQQVTLSCSPISGHRSVSWYQQTPGQGLQFLFEYFSETQRNKGNFPGRFSGRQFSNSRSEMNVSTLELGDSALYLCASSWEDSRGETRYFGPGTRLTVL.

This clonotype was counted a few times. A far more abundant clone sits one base away, making this likely a read error. The rearrangement uses TRBV5-1 and TRBJ2-5; tentatively, D is TRBD1 or TRBD2 (5 bases each). The better agreement between TRBJ2-1 and the DNA end casts doubt on the J call. Germline CDR1 is SGHRS and CDR2 is YFSETQ. The CDR3 has 15 residues. The CDR3 DNA reads as TGCGCCAGCAGCTTGGACAGGCATGGGAGCAATGAGCAGTTCTTC. Translating gives CASSLDRHGSNEQFF.

This clonotype was detected ten times or more. The gene calls are TRBV20-1 and TRBJ2-5; D assignment may be TRBD1 or TRBD2 (5 bases each). CDR1 is DFQATT, CDR2 SNEGSKA, per germline (reference sequence). Trimming stripped 3 bases from V and 4 bases from J, with 15 bases between. The CDR3 loop spans 14 amino acids. The CDR3 DNA reads as TGCAGTGCTAGCCGGGACGGGCCCCCAGAGACCCAGTACTTC. This codes for CSASRDGPPETQYF.

Comment on this clonotype: This may come from a read error, since a much larger clone is one base off. The V gene is TRBV11-1, the J gene TRBJ2-7; D assignment may be TRBD1 or TRBD2 (5 bases each). There are 15 residues in the CDR3. Germline V gene data show CDR1 as SGHAT and CDR2 as FQDESV (reference sequence). CDR3 loop: CASSLVGTAYNEQYF. The CDR3 nucleotides read TGCGCCAGCAGCTTGGTCGGGACCGCCTACAATGAGCAGTACTTC. The variable domain in full, completed from reference TRBV11-1 and TRBJ2-7, reads EAEVAQSPRYKITEKSQAVAFWCDPISGHATLYWYRQILGQGPELLVQFQDESVVDDSQLPKDRFSAERLKGVDSTLKIQPAELGDSAMYLCASSLVGTAYNEQYFGPGTRLTVT.